These 27 T cell receptor beta chains were all obtained from the same sample, sequenced in a study of shared clonotypes between healthy human individuals. The method was immunoSEQ multiplex PCR; TCRdb's version includes in-frame clones alone and lacks a portion of them. The data show 1,400,000 or so clones, 98% seen once. Sequencing was performed on naive CD4+ T cells sorted from blood. Subset denoted: CD45RA+ positively selected. These receptors were collected from a man aged 30 to 45 in good health.

The chain is built from TRBV6-1 and TRBJ1-4; 7 bases are shared with TRBD1. The CDR3 sequence is 15 residues long. V lost 4 bases and J lost 8; bases outside the gene matches: 10. From germline, CDR1 is MNHNS and CDR2 SASEGT. The CDR3 region is CASSAIGTATEKLFF. The DNA for the CDR3 is TGTGCCAGCAGTGCCATAGGGACAGCTACCGAAAAACTGTTTTTT.

The chain joins TRBV6-5 to TRBJ1-1; no clear D gene. Germline CDR1 reads MNHEY; CDR2 reads SVGAGI. V gave up 0 bases and J gave up 4 bases, with 9 bases separating them. This CDR3 is built from 14 residues. The CDR3, as DNA: TGTGCCAGCAGTTACTCGGGTCTCGGCACTGAAGCTTTCTTT. It is translated as CASSYSGLGTEAFF.

The V gene is TRBV6-4, the J gene TRBJ1-1, with 7 bases fitting TRBD1. CDR3 size: 18 residues. Germline CDR1 reads MRHNA; CDR2 reads SNTAGT. V lost 0 bases to trimming and J lost 0 bases; unmatched junction nucleotides: 10. CDR3 DNA sequence: TGTGCCAGCAGTGACTCTCCAACAGGGGCTCCCATGAACACTGAAGCTTTCTTT. Its translation: CASSDSPTGAPMNTEAFF.

The rearrangement joins TRBV6-5 to TRBJ1-5; D remains unclear. Germline V gene lookup returns CDR1 MNHEY and CDR2 SVGAGI. CDR3 size: 13 residues. V lost 5 bases to trimming and J lost 4 bases, with 9 bases between them. CDR3 protein: CASSTSPNQPQHF. The CDR3 coding sequence is TGTGCCAGCAGTACCAGCCCGAATCAGCCCCAGCATTTT.

A note on this clone: The same CDR3 is also encoded by other DNA sequences in this sample. The gene calls are TRBV5-4 and TRBJ2-2; the match to TRBD2 covers 9 bases. Germline-derived CDR1 and CDR2 are SGHNT and YYREEE (reference sequence). This CDR3 has 15 amino acids. Trimming cost V 0 bases and J 5 bases; bases outside gene matches: 2. This chain's CDR3 is CASSLGLAETGELFF. The CDR3 nucleotides are TGTGCCAGCAGCTTGGGACTAGCGGAAACCGGGGAGCTGTTTTTT.

The chain joins TRBV7-9 to TRBJ2-5; the D is unclear. This CDR3 has 15 residues. Trimming cost V 1 base and J 1 base, with 10 bases left between them. Per the germline V gene, CDR1 is SEHNR and CDR2 is FQNEAQ (reference sequence). This chain's CDR3 is CASSLGPSVQETQYF. Written as DNA, the CDR3 is TGTGCCAGCAGCTTAGGGCCCTCCGTCCAAGAGACCCAGTACTTC.

As concerns this clone: The same CDR3 is also encoded by other DNA sequences in this sample. The chain links TRBV11-3 to TRBJ2-2; D not certain. Trimming pared 5 bases from V and 5 bases from J, leaving 3 bases between. This CDR3 is built from 11 residues. The germline V gene encodes CDR1 SGHNT and CDR2 YENEEA. CDR3 sequence (DNA): TGTGCCAGCAGCAAGACCGGGGAGCTGTTTTTT. Residues: CASSKTGELFF.

This chain uses TRBV6-4 with TRBJ2-3; D possibly uses TRBD1 or TRBD2 (5 bases each). This CDR3 contains 11 residues. V lost 2 bases and J lost 8, with 5 bases in between. Per the germline V gene, CDR1 is MRHNA and CDR2 is SNTAGT. CDR3 sequence reads: CASSDGGTQYF. The CDR3 region has the DNA TGTGCCAGCAGTGACGGGGGTACGCAGTATTTT.

The CDR3 protein is CASSQDRGTNTEAFF. Here the CDR3 DNA reads TGTGCCAGCAGTCAGGACAGGGGGACGAACACTGAAGCTTTCTTT. The genes are TRBV6-6 and TRBJ1-1; 10 nucleotides line up with TRBD1. In germline, CDR1 is MNHNY, CDR2 SVGAGI (reference sequence). After removal of 5 bases from V and 1 base from J, the junction contained 4 bases not matched to a gene. This CDR3 is 15 amino acids long.

CDR3 in DNA: TGTGCCAGCAGACCCCTCTCGGAGTACACCGGGGAGCTGTTTTTT. Amino acids: CASRPLSEYTGELFF. The V gene is TRBV28, the J gene TRBJ2-2; no reliable D call. From germline, CDR1 is MDHEN and CDR2 SYDVKM. The V end was cut by 6 bases, the J end by 3 bases, with 14 bases between. The length of the CDR3 is 15 residues.

Only one count was recorded for this clone. The chain recombines TRBV4-1 with TRBJ1-5; D is unresolved. V was clipped by 1 base and J by 4 bases, with 11 bases between them. Germline V CDR1 and CDR2: MGHRA, YSYEKL. CDR3 length: 15 residues. The CDR3 is CASSQVWATNQPQHF. The CDR3, as DNA: TGCGCCAGCAGCCAAGTCTGGGCCACTAATCAGCCCCAGCATTTT.

J is TRBJ1-2 and V is TRBV28; D remains unclear. CDR1 MDHEN and CDR2 SYDVKM come from the germline V gene. The CDR3 has 12 residues. Trimming took 3 bases from V and 5 from J, leaving 7 bases between them. For the CDR3, the DNA is TGTGCCAGCAGTTTGCGTGAATATGGCTACACCTTC. Its protein product is CASSLREYGYTF.

The genes are TRBV29-1 and TRBJ1-1, with D perhaps matching TRBD1 (6 bases). The CDR3 is 13 amino acids. Trimming removed 5 bases at V and 0 bases at J, with 10 bases between. Germline V gives CDR1 SQVTM, CDR2 ANQGSEA. The CDR3 coding sequence is TGCAGCGTTAAGGGACACATGAACACTGAAGCTTTCTTT. This codes for CSVKGHMNTEAFF.

The V and J genes are TRBV5-1 and TRBJ2-2; possible D gene TRBD1, 5 bases. Looked up from germline, CDR1 is SGHRS and CDR2 is YFSETQ. Trimming removed 7 bases at V and 4 bases at J, with 17 bases between. The CDR3 consists of 15 residues. The DNA of the CDR3 is TGCGCCAGCCACCAGGGTGCCCCTGGCACCGGGGAGCTGTTTTTT. This translates into CASHQGAPGTGELFF.

This chain links TRBV11-2 with TRBJ2-7; 9 nucleotides align to TRBD1. The CDR3 is 16 amino acids. Losses at the gene ends were 2 bases for V and 4 bases for J; bases not matched to a gene: 9. Germline V lookup: CDR1 SGHAT, CDR2 FQNNGV. The CDR3 loop reads CASSLIPRDRAYEQYF. In DNA form, the CDR3 reads TGTGCCAGCAGCTTAATTCCCCGGGACAGGGCTTACGAGCAGTACTTC.

The V call is TRBV5-6, the J call TRBJ1-5; possibly TRBD1 for D (5 bases). V was pared by 0 bases and J by 16 bases, with 17 bases between. This CDR3 comprises 13 residues. Germline loops: CDR1 SGHDT, CDR2 YYEEEE. The DNA of the CDR3 is TGTGCCAGCAGCTTGGAACAAGGACATCCAGATCATTTT. Amino acids: CASSLEQGHPDHF. Full variable domain (rest looked up from reference TRBV5-6 and TRBJ1-5): DAGVTQSPTHLIKTRGQQVTLRCSPKSGHDTVSWYQQALGQGPQFIFQYYEEEERQRGNFPDRFSGHQFPNYSSELNVNALLLGDSALYLCASSLEQGHPDHFGDGTRLSIL.

This chain connects TRBV4-3 to TRBJ2-1; D remains ambiguous. Germline CDR1 reads LGHNA; CDR2 reads YSLEER. V was trimmed by 2 bases and J by 5 bases, leaving 13 bases between them. The CDR3 loop spans 15 amino acids. CDR3 bases: TGCGCCAGCAGCCAAATGATGGGGAATCACAATGAGCAGTTCTTC. Its protein is CASSQMMGNHNEQFF.

The chain recombines TRBV9 with TRBJ2-1; D gene unclear. The germline CDR1 and CDR2 sequences are SGDLS and YYNGEE. The V gene lost 0 bases and the J gene lost 4 bases, with 11 bases spanning the gap. There are 15 residues in the CDR3. The CDR3 DNA reads TGTGCCAGCAGCGTAGCTACGGTAGTTTACAATGAGCAGTTCTTC. It codes for CASSVATVVYNEQFF.

The rearrangement uses TRBV28 and TRBJ1-3; 9 bases align to TRBD1. CDR3 size: 16 residues. Germline V lookup: CDR1 MDHEN, CDR2 SYDVKM. The junction had 9 bases not matched to a gene; V was cut back by 4 bases and J by 5 bases. CDR3 sequence: CASSSPGQGLRNTIYF. CDR3 bases: TGTGCCAGCAGTTCCCCGGGACAGGGTCTCCGAAACACCATATATTTT.

The rearrangement uses TRBV18 and TRBJ1-4, with D unresolved. V lost 4 bases, J lost 3 bases, and 3 bases lay in between. Germline V gene sequence: CDR1 KGHSH, CDR2 LQKENI. The CDR3 has 12 amino acids. For the CDR3, the DNA is TGTGCCAGCTCACTCTCTAATGAAAAACTGTTTTTT. It specifies CASSLSNEKLFF.

V usage is TRBV11-2 and J usage is TRBJ2-3, with 9 bases identical to TRBD2. The germline gives CDR1 SGHAT, CDR2 FQNNGV. The CDR3 loop spans 16 amino acids. Trimming took 2 bases from V and 6 from J; bases not matched to a gene: 9. This chain's CDR3 is CASSLWLAGDSDTQYF. The CDR3 DNA sequence: TGTGCCAGCAGCTTATGGTTAGCGGGAGATTCGGATACGCAGTATTTT.

This chain joins TRBV4-3 and TRBJ2-7; the D is unclear. This CDR3 contains 15 residues. Germline lookup yields CDR1 LGHNA and CDR2 YSLEER. V shed 2 bases and J shed 3 bases, with 14 bases lying between them. The CDR3 DNA is TGCGCCAGCAGCCAAAGCCCAGGACGGAACTACGAGCAGTACTTC. This sequence encodes CASSQSPGRNYEQYF.

The rearrangement joins TRBV15 to TRBJ2-1, with 12 bases aligning to TRBD2. The CDR3 loop spans 19 amino acids. Germline V gene lookup returns CDR1 LNHNV and CDR2 YYDKDF (reference sequence). The V gene end was trimmed by 0 bases and the J gene end by 8 bases; junction bases not matched to a gene: 14. The CDR3 region is CATSRDRLAGVLDGDEQFF. In DNA, the CDR3 is TGTGCCACCAGCAGAGATCGACTAGCGGGGGTCCTAGACGGGGATGAGCAGTTCTTC. Full variable domain (rest looked up from reference TRBV15 and TRBJ2-1): DAMVIQNPRYQVTQFGKPVTLSCSQTLNHNVMYWYQQKSSQAPKLLFHYYDKDFNNEADTPDNFQSRRPNTSFCFLDIRSPGLGDTAMYLCATSRDRLAGVLDGDEQFFGPGTRLTVL.

Here the CDR3 reads CASSITGSRGNEQFF. The CDR3 DNA follows: TGTGCCAGTAGTATAACCGGGAGTCGGGGCAATGAGCAGTTCTTC. This chain connects TRBV19 to TRBJ2-1; possible D gene TRBD2, 6 bases. The CDR3 extends over 15 amino acids. Germline CDR1 LNHDA, CDR2 SQIVND (reference sequence). Trimming took 2 bases from V and 6 from J, leaving 14 bases between them. Looking up the rest from reference TRBV19 and TRBJ2-1 gives the full variable domain: DGGITQSPKYLFRKEGQNVTLSCEQNLNHDAMYWYRQDPGQGLRLIYYSQIVNDFQKGDIAEGYSVSREKKESFPLTVTSAQKNPTAFYLCASSITGSRGNEQFFGPGTRLTVL.

A note on this clone: Other DNA variants within this sample encode the same CDR3. The chain combines TRBV18 with TRBJ2-5; D not resolved. CDR1 KGHSH and CDR2 LQKENI come from the germline V gene. There are 12 residues in the CDR3. V lost 1 base, J lost 3 bases, and 3 bases lay in between. The CDR3 protein is CASSPREETQYF. The CDR3 region has the DNA TGTGCCAGCTCACCACGAGAAGAGACCCAGTACTTC.

The chain is built from TRBV29-1 and TRBJ2-7, with TRBD1 matching over 10 bases. The J segment lost 12 bases and the V segment lost 1 base, leaving 6 bases of the junction unmatched. This CDR3 contains 12 residues. Germline loops: CDR1 SQVTM, CDR2 ANQGSEA. The CDR3 coding sequence is TGCAGCGTTGAAGTTTCCGGGACAGGGGTGTACTTC. This sequence encodes CSVEVSGTGVYF.

Notes on this clone: Other DNA sequences of this sample code for an identical CDR3. The genes are TRBV5-5 and TRBJ2-7; tentatively, D is TRBD2 (6 bases). CDR1 and CDR2 (germline): SGHKS, YYEKEE (reference sequence). The V end was cut by 4 bases, the J end by 1 base, with 12 bases between. CDR3 length equals 14 residues. CDR3 sequence reads: CASSLGGSSYEQYF. The CDR3 bases are TGTGCCAGCAGCCTGGGGGGTTCTTCCTACGAGCAGTACTTC.